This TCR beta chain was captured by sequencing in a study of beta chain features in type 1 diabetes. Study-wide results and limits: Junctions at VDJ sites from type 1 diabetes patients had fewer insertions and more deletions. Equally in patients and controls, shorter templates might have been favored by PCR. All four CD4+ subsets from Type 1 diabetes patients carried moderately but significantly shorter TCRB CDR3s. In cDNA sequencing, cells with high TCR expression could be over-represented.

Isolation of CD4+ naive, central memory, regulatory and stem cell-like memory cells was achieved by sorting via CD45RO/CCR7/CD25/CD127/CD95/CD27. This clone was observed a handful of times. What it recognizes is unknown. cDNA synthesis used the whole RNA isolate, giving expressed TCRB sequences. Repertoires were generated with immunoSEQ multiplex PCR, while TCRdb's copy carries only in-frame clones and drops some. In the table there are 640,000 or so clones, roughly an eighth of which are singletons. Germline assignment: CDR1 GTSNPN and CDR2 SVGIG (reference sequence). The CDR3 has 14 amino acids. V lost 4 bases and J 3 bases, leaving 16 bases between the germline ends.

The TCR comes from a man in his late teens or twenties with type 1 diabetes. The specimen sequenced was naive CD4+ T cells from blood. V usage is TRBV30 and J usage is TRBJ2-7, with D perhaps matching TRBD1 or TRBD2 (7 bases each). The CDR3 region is CAWTGRGHLYEQYF. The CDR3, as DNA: TGTGCCTGGACGGGGAGGGGGCATCTCTACGAGCAGTACTTC.